Sequencing of this TCR beta chain was carried out in a study of control samples from healthy donors and cancer patients (dated by TCRdb to about 2020). At the junction V is shortened by 5 bases and J by 5 bases, with 18 bases in between. CDR1 and CDR2 are drawn from the germline V gene: SNHLY, FYNNEI. The CDR3 has 15 amino acids, counting the end cysteine and phenylalanine. CDR3 DNA only is kept here, 45 bases in frame from base 1. Receptor amplification or capture employed the immunoSEQ multiplex PCR assay. Entries here come from immuneACCESS through TCRdb and include only in-frame sequences with V and J called. Some clones fail to appear in such tables; in the studies checked, an unresolved V gene covers under half of the shortfall, and the cause of the remainder is unknown. For this sample there are around 100,000 clones; about 90% appear just once. The ten largest clones capture 18% of the sample.

With respect to this clone: Its antigen remains undetermined. The record has no base qualities; no much larger clone is one base away.

The chain is encoded by TRBV2 joined to TRBJ2-5, with the D gene too uncertain to name. This TCR derives from a woman aged 45 to 65 in good health. The specimen sequenced was blood. DNA sequence: TGTGCCAGCAGTCCAGATACTATTAGTGGGGAGACCCAGTACTTC. This codes for CASSPDTISGETQYF.